This TCR beta chain was identified in a study of blood T cell repertoires in COVID-19. Study overall: Samples taken during acute and convalescent COVID-19 were collected in the United States, Italy and Spain.

Libraries were prepared by immunoSEQ multiplex PCR; TCRdb keeps only in-frame clonotypes and omits some of them. The sample shows hundreds of thousands of clones, around four fifths of them seen only once. Per the germline V gene, CDR1 is MDHEN and CDR2 is SYDVKM. The V segment lost 1 base and the J segment 7 bases; nucleotides outside the gene matches: 7. This CDR3 contains 15 residues. The sequenced sample was peripheral blood. V usage is TRBV28 and J usage is TRBJ2-1; 7 nucleotides line up with TRBD2. This clonotype was obtained from an elderly woman with active or convalescent COVID-19. CDR3 coding DNA: TGTGCCAGCAGTTTATCTGGGACTACAAAAAATGAGCAGTTCTTC. Encoded protein: CASSLSGTTKNEQFF.